This section outlines one T cell receptor beta chain sequence together with its context. Its antigen remains undetermined. No qualities accompany the bases; no much larger clone lies one base away. Library preparation was by the immunoSEQ multiplex PCR assay. For the multiplex PCR, a mixture combining 60 forward primers for TCR Vbeta segments and 13 reverse primers for TCR Jbeta segments was used. The CDR3 region of rearranged TCR beta genes was amplified from genomic DNA with a multiplex PCR assay. On the Illumina HiSeq System, the amplified TCR beta libraries were sequenced as 87-base-pair reads. Processing in the source paper ran as follows. In a later analysis, some 80 million unique TCR beta chains were counted across the roughly 610 repertoires, and approximately 9.9 million of these chains were shared by at least two donors. Raw reads were error-corrected and collapsed into unique sequences by a nearest-neighbor algorithm in which closely related sequences were merged to remove PCR and sequencing errors. To assign V, D and J gene segments, CDR3 sequences were aligned to IMGT reference sequences. Each retained sequence needed at least a six-nucleotide match to both a V gene segment and a J gene segment. Rearrangements were called productive when the CDR3 lacked stop codons and stayed in frame with V and J; all others were non-productive. CDR3 was defined according to IMGT convention as the region running from the second conserved V-encoded cysteine to the conserved J-encoded phenylalanine. The earlier analysis of fewer than 700 of the donors excluded sequences that lacked an unambiguous match to a single V gene segment. An earlier analysis of several hundred of the donors called V segments functional above 56.7% productive rearrangements and segregating when the between-donor standard deviation exceeded 5%. A statistical classification framework was developed to diagnose cytomegalovirus status using the catalog of TCR beta chain sequences. In a later analysis, V and J genes were assigned by comparing TCR nucleotide sequences against IMGT/GENE-DB human TR gene sequences. Using the TCRdist pipeline, a later analysis assigned CDR3 sequences along with most-parsimonious VDJ recombination scenarios. In a later analysis, every TCR beta chain was defined by the combination of its CDR3 amino acid sequence and its V-gene family, and reads without a unique V-gene family were dropped. A later analysis removed 600 or so highly shared, low-generation-probability nucleotide sequences to deal with suspected cross-contamination and a sequencing artifact. For each public chain, a later analysis derived a clonal expansion index from normalized ranks of inferred template counts within each repertoire. Generation probabilities in a later analysis came from a VDJ recombination model fitted to out-of-frame rearrangements, and those results were checked against IGoR. Hypergeometric tests were used in a later analysis to score TCR-TCR, TCR-HLA and TCR-CMV co-occurrence, with a repertoire-size bias correction applied to the TCR pairs. A later analysis estimated false discovery rates by permuting HLA or CMV assignments 20 times. In a later analysis, co-occurring TCRs were grouped using DBSCAN, with TCRdist sequence similarity added in when clustering inside HLA-allele-positive subsets. Repertoires with fewer than 30,000 or more than 120,000 public chains, plus five repertoires with anomalous nucleotide sharing, were excluded from co-occurrence clustering. Drawn from immuneACCESS, this table holds only the in-frame rearrangements with V and J called that TCRdb kept. Clones are partly lost; checked studies trace under half to an unresolved V gene and leave the rest unexplained. V, J and clone size are those of that table, while D and trimming were read from the DNA. The sample table lists roughly 57,000 clones, roughly four fifths of them with a count of one. The top ten constitute about 3.1% of the sample.

In the germline V gene, CDR1 corresponds to SGHRS and CDR2 to YFSETQ. There are 14 amino acids in the CDR3, from cysteine to phenylalanine inclusive. Kept here is only the CDR3 DNA, which spans 42 bases and is read in frame from base 1. The germline V and J ends show losses of 4 bases and 5 bases respectively, and no gene match explains 9 bases of the junction. The cohort was made up of 650 to 700 healthy bone marrow donors. All cohort members were sampled while nominally healthy, although unrecorded immune exposures were likely present. The donor tested CMV seronegative, placing the donor among the 350 or so seronegative members of the cohort. A peripheral blood sample was provided by each donor, and peripheral blood mononuclear cells were used for TCR beta sequencing. The Qiagen DNeasy Blood Extraction Kit was used to extract genomic DNA from the blood cell samples. This sample is part of a study of cytomegalovirus exposure and HLA in healthy donors (dated by TCRdb to about 2017). With respect to the entire study: In an earlier analysis of fewer than 750 of the donors, 250 to 300 Gb of sequence data and 90 million to 130 million unique TCR beta sequences from approximately 180 million T cells were reported. All discovery cohort repertoires had been generated using a single sequencing platform. Roughly 300 gigabases of sequencing data and around 90 million unique TCR sequences made up an early release that covered roughly 670 HLA-typed donors. Along with the approximately 650-subject first cohort, a separate validation cohort of 120 different subjects was used. About five DR-DQ haplotypes were treated as single units for association and clustering because of strong linkage in the cohort. In a later analysis, previously published TCR beta repertoires from roughly 710 donors were re-analyzed and high-resolution HLA genotyping was added so that TCR occurrence patterns could be studied. The study aimed to test whether signatures of past pathogen exposure could be identified by cataloging public T cell receptors. Of the roughly 400 genotyped donors, 70% to 90% were placed in the genetic ancestry cluster associated with self-reported Caucasian donors. Donor age, sex, ethnicity and CMV serostatus were collected together with the repertoire data. The number of typed donors differed by locus: roughly 629-640 for A, B, C, DRB1 and DQB1; some 500 for DQA1; fewer than 610 for DPA1; and around 490 for DPB1. The study used immunosequencing to profile the T cell repertoires of 666 subjects and linked those repertoires to cytomegalovirus serostatus. Among a few hundred genotyped donors of the cohort, an average of around 240,000 unique TCR beta nucleotide sequences were sequenced per donor, roughly 18% of them non-productive. HLA typing included class I and class II loci at four-digit resolution. An earlier analysis of approximately 640 of the donors applied high-throughput TCR beta sequencing to assess whether each TCR beta V gene segment acted as functional or pseudogenic. In a later genetic analysis, genome-wide SNP genotypes for about 55% of the roughly 700 donors were used, and that subset was treated as a discovery cohort. Rather than using new phenotypic data, the later analysis identified candidate immune exposures from TCR beta sequences and from how often those sequences occurred across donors. High-throughput TCR immunosequencing, statistical association of individual TCRs with disease status, and machine learning were combined to predict cytomegalovirus infection status.

The paper as a whole reports these results and caveats: In a later analysis, TCR association rates were found to vary across HLA loci, with the most associated TCRs seen for DRB1 alleles and the fewest for HLA-C alleles. The authors suggested that the approach could potentially be extended to other disease states and immunological phenotypes. In a later analysis, several top co-occurrence clusters were reported to appear linked to parvovirus B19, influenza, CMV and Epstein-Barr virus. Because the 87-base-pair reads could not distinguish some IMGT-functional V segments, including TRBV6-2 and TRBV6-3, those segments were excluded. Most TCR sequences were seen in very few donors, while some public TCRs were found in many individuals. An earlier analysis of approximately 540 of the donors showed that most TCR beta V segments appeared in productive rearrangements either about 90% or about 30% of the time, which broadly matched IMGT annotations. A total of roughly 160 TCR beta chains were listed by the study as associated with cytomegalovirus. Because HLA typing was missing for some donors at each locus, association tests included only the typed subset. The sequencing pipeline was judged likely to have produced a cluster of highly shared sequence variants as a technical artifact. Compared with the 666-donor mean, donors in an Asian-associated ancestry cluster had fewer N-insertions in productive TCRs, according to a later genetic analysis. Cytomegalovirus status was reported to be diagnosed by the classifier with high specificity and sensitivity in both the original and validation cohorts. This cohort had only TCR beta chains sequenced, and the lack of alpha or paired-chain data limited which features could be detected. About 17 rarely observed V segments, including chromosome 9 orphons, were excluded from the earlier analysis of approximately 500 of the donors because counts were too low. In vitro tests confirmed that a few of the cytomegalovirus-associated TCR beta chains recognize cytomegalovirus antigens. Correlated functional status among segregating V segments might be attributable to linkage disequilibrium, but an unknown experimental factor could not be ruled out. When HLA alleles, especially DR and DQ, strongly co-occurred, attributing TCR associations to individual alleles was difficult. A further reported finding was that TCR beta sequences accurately predicted the HLA-A and HLA-B alleles for most subjects in the first cohort. Sequencing depth was assumed to be roughly uniform across donors in the presence/absence analyses, though that assumption may not hold. For the cohort, immune exposure information was limited to CMV serostatus. In a later genetic analysis, a missense DCLRE1C variant was associated with V-gene and J-gene trimming of TCR beta chains, and the association was replicated in an independent cohort. Specific HLA alleles were associated with 15,000 to 20,000 TCR beta sequences at a false discovery rate of 0.05 in a later analysis. In a later analysis, HLA-associated TCR beta chains showed more clonal expansion and lower generation probabilities than non-associated chains that were equally common. Most CMV-associated TCR beta chains appeared to be HLA-restricted in a later analysis, and the HLA associations seemed to be driven largely by CMV exposure.

The sequencing input was PBMCs. This TCR was sampled from a man in his forties or fifties in good health and CMV-seronegative. The V and J segments used are TRBV5-1 and TRBJ2-7, and 7 junction bases match TRBD1. The bases read TGCGCCAGCAGCCCGGTCGGCACAGGGGACGAGCAGTACTTC. Its protein reads: CASSPVGTGDEQYF.